One and the same sample provided the 9 T cell receptor beta chains below, sequenced in a study of T-cell reconstitution after alpha-beta-depleted transplantation in children. Unique molecular identifiers were incorporated when the TCRbeta library was constructed. TCRdb recomputed calls from the PCR reads with MiXCR, one row per CDR3 protein. Of 400,000 to 500,000 distinct CDR3 sequences listed, roughly a tenth are singletons. The sample here was PBMCs from the stem cell graft donor, taken from the stem cell graft. These receptors all stem from a human donor who donated a stem cell graft to a child with acute myeloid leukemia.

The V gene is TRBV20-1, the J gene TRBJ2-5; 8 bases map to TRBD2. This CDR3 is built from 14 residues. Per the germline V gene, CDR1 is DFQATT and CDR2 is SNEGSKA (reference sequence). Unmatched junction bases numbered 7, after V lost 5 bases and J lost 2 bases. CDR3 sequence (DNA): TGCAGTGCTGAACCGGGGGGGCGACAAGAGACCCAGTACTTC. This codes for CSAEPGGRQETQYF.

This chain joins TRBV10-3 and TRBJ2-1, with TRBD2 matching 14 bases. This CDR3 spans 17 amino acids. Germline assignment: CDR1 ENHRY and CDR2 SYGVKD. Trimming removed 6 bases from V and 6 bases from J; junction bases left unmatched: 10. This chain's CDR3 is CAIRGPLGTSGGNEQFF. Written as DNA, the CDR3 is TGTGCCATCAGGGGTCCACTCGGGACTAGCGGGGGCAATGAGCAGTTCTTC.

This clonotype was detected ten times or more. V is TRBV25-1 and J is TRBJ2-7; D is perhaps TRBD2 (6 bases). Trimming removed 5 bases from V and 6 bases from J, with 20 bases in between. Germline assignment: CDR1 MGHDK and CDR2 SYGVNS. The CDR3 runs to 15 residues. CDR3 region: CASSQAGPVRFEQYF. The CDR3 nucleotides read TGTGCCAGCAGTCAGGCGGGACCGGTGCGGTTCGAGCAGTACTTC.

The chain carries TRBV7-8 and TRBJ1-1; 9 bases are a match to TRBD1. CDR3 length: 15 amino acids. The germline CDR1 and CDR2 sequences are SGHVS and FQNEAQ. J was trimmed by 1 base and V by 4 bases; bases with no gene match: 4. The CDR3 coding sequence is TGTGCCAGCAGCTCGGGGACAGGGCAGAACACTGAAGCTTTCTTT. It is translated as CASSSGTGQNTEAFF. The full variable domain, with the rest looked up from reference TRBV7-8 and TRBJ1-1, is GAGVSQSPRYKVAKRGQDVALRCDPISGHVSLFWYQQALGQGPEFLTYFQNEAQLDKSGLPSDRFFAERPEGSVSTLKIQRTQQEDSAVYLCASSSGTGQNTEAFFGQGTRLTVV.

This clonotype was seen at least ten times. The V and J genes are TRBV7-2 and TRBJ2-7; unclear D gene. In germline, CDR1 is SGHTA, CDR2 FQGNSA. CDR3 length: 12 residues. V gave up 6 bases and J gave up 0 bases, with 6 bases separating them. CDR3 DNA sequence: TGTGCCAGCAGTTCAAGCTCCTACGAGCAGTACGTC. Encoded protein: CASSSSSYEQYV.

This clonotype was counted only a few times. V is TRBV6-5 and J is TRBJ2-7; 12 positions agree with TRBD1. Per germline, CDR1 MNHEY and CDR2 SVGAGI. The junction had 2 bases not matched to a gene; V was cut back by 0 bases and J by 5 bases. The CDR3 consists of 15 residues. The CDR3 spells CASSYSGQGANEQYF. CDR3 bases: TGTGCCAGCAGTTACTCGGGACAGGGGGCCAACGAGCAGTACTTC.

The chain recombines TRBV20-1 with TRBJ2-5; D remains unclear. CDR3 length: 12 amino acids. V was shortened by 0 bases and J by 5 bases, with 7 bases between the two germline ends. Germline V gene data show CDR1 as DFQATT and CDR2 as SNEGSKA (reference sequence). CDR3 DNA sequence: TGCAGTGCTAGAGATCGGCCCGAGACCCAGTACTTC. It translates to CSARDRPETQYF.

This clonotype was observed a handful of times. CDR3 sequence (DNA): TGTGCCAGCAGGGGGACTAGCGGACAGACCCAGTACTTC. It specifies CASRGTSGQTQYF. The chain is built from TRBV2 and TRBJ2-5; 11 bases line up with TRBD2. V dropped 6 bases and J dropped 6; count of bases not matched to a gene: 3. The CDR3 is 13 amino acids. Germline V CDR1 and CDR2: SNHLY, FYNNEI. Variable domain in full (rest from reference TRBV2 and TRBJ2-5): EPEVTQTPSHQVTQMGQEVILRCVPISNHLYFYWYRQILGQKVEFLVSFYNNEISEKSEIFDDQFSVERPDGSNFTLKIRSTKLEDSAMYFCASRGTSGQTQYFGPGTRLLVL.

This clonotype was picked up many times. The gene calls are TRBV7-2 and TRBJ2-5; 8 bases align to TRBD2. Germline CDR1 and CDR2: SGHTA and FQGNSA. V was pared by 1 base and J by 4 bases, with 2 bases of the junction left unmatched. The CDR3 loop spans 14 amino acids. The CDR3 DNA reads TGTGCCAGCAGCTTAGACGGGAGGGTAGAGACCCAGTACTTC. Translation: CASSLDGRVETQYF.